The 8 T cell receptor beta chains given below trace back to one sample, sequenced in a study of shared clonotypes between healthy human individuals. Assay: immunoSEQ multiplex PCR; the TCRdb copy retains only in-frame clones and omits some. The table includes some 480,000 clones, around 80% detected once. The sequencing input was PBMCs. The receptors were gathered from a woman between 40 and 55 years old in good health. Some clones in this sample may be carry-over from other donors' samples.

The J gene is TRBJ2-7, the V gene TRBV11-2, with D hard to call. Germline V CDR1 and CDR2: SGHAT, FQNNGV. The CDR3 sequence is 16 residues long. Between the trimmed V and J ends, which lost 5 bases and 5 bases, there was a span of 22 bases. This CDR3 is CASSPTWARPHHEQYF. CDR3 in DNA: TGTGCCAGCAGCCCGACTTGGGCCCGCCCCCACCACGAGCAGTACTTC.

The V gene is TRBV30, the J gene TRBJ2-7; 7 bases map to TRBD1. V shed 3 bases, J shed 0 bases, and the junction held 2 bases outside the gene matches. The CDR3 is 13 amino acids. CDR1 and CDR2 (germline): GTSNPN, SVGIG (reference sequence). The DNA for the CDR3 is TGTGCCTGGAGGGGGGACAGCTCCTACGAGCAGTACTTC. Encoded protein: CAWRGDSSYEQYF.

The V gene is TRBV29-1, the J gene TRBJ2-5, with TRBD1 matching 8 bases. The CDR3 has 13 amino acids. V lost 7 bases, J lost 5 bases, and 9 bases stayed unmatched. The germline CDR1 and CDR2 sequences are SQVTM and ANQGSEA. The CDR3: CSAFQGAGETQYF. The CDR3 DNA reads TGCAGCGCCTTCCAGGGGGCTGGGGAGACCCAGTACTTC.

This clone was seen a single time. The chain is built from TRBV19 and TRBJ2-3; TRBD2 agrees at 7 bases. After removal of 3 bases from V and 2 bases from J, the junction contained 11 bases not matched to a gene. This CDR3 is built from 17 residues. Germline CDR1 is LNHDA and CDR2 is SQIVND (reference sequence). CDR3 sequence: CASSIAGGGGNTDTQYF. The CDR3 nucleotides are TGTGCCAGTAGTATCGCCGGTGGCGGGGGTAACACAGATACGCAGTATTTT. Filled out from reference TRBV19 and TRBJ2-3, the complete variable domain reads DGGITQSPKYLFRKEGQNVTLSCEQNLNHDAMYWYRQDPGQGLRLIYYSQIVNDFQKGDIAEGYSVSREKKESFPLTVTSAQKNPTAFYLCASSIAGGGGNTDTQYFGPGTRLTVL.

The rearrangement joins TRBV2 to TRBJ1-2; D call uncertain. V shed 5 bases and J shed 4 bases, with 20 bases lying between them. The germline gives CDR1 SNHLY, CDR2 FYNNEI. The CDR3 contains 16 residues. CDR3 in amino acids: CASSTEYYRWTYGYTF. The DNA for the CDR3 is TGTGCCAGCAGTACCGAGTATTACCGATGGACCTATGGCTACACCTTC. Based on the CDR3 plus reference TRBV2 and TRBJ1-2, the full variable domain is EPEVTQTPSHQVTQMGQEVILRCVPISNHLYFYWYRQILGQKVEFLVSFYNNEISEKSEIFDDQFSVERPDGSNFTLKIRSTKLEDSAMYFCASSTEYYRWTYGYTFGSGTRLTVV.

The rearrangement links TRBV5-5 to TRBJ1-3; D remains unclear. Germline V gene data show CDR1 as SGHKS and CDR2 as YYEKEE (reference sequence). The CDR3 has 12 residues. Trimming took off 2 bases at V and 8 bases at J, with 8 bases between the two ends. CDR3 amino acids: CASSLDLHTIYF. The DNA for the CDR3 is TGTGCCAGCAGCTTAGACCTCCACACCATATATTTT.

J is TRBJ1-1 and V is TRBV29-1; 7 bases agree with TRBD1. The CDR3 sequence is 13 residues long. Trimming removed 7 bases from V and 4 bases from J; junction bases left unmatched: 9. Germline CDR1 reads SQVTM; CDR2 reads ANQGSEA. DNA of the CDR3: TGCAGCGGTATCCGACAGGGCGGCACTGAAGCTTTCTTT. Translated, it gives CSGIRQGGTEAFF.

The CDR3 reads CASRLQGQGTPDTQYF. CDR3 DNA: TGTGCCAGCAGGCTACAGGGACAGGGAACCCCAGATACGCAGTATTTT. The J gene is TRBJ2-3, the V gene TRBV27, with 9 bases identical to TRBD1. V was clipped by 6 bases and J by 4 bases; unmatched bases: 11. Germline CDR1 MNHEY, CDR2 SMNVEV (reference sequence). This CDR3 is 16 amino acids long.